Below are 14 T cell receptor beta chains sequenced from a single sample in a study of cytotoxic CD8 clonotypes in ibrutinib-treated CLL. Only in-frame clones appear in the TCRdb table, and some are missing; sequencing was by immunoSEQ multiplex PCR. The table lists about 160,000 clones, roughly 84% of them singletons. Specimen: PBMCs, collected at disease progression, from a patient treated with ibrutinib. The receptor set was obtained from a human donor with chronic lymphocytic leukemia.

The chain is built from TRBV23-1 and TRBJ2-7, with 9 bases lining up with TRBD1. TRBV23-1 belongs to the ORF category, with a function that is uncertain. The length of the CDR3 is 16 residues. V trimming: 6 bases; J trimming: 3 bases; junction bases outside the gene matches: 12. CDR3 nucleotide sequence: TGCGCCAGCAGAAACCGTCGGGACAGGGTGGTCTACGAGCAGTACTTC. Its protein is CASRNRRDRVVYEQYF.

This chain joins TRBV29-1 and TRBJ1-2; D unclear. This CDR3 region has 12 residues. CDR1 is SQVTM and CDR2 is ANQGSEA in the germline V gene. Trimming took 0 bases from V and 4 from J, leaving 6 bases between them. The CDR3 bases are TGCAGCGTTGAAGACGGGTTCTATGGCTACACCTTC. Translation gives CSVEDGFYGYTF. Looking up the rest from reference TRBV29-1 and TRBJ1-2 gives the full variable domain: SAVISQKPSRDICQRGTSLTIQCQVDSQVTMMFWYRQQPGQSLTLIATANQGSEATYESGFVIDKFPISRPNLTFSTLTVSNMSPEDSSIYLCSVEDGFYGYTFGSGTRLTVV.

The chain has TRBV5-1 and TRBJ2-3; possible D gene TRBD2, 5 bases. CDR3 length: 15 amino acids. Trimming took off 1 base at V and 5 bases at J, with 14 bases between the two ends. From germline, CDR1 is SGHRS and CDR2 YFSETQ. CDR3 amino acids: CASSLSSPGKDTQYF. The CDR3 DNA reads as TGCGCCAGCAGCTTGAGCAGCCCGGGGAAAGATACGCAGTATTTT.

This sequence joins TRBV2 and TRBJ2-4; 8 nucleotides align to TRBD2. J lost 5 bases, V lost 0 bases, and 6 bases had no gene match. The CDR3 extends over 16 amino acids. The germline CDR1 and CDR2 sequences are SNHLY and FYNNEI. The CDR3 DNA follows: TGTGCCAGCAGTGAAGCGGCCAGCGGGGGCGAAAACATTCAGTACTTC. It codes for CASSEAASGGENIQYF.

CDR3 protein: CASSIAGTVVNEQFF. CDR3 DNA sequence: TGTGCCAGTAGTATAGCGGGGACAGTCGTCAATGAGCAGTTCTTC. The V and J genes are TRBV19 and TRBJ2-1, with TRBD1 identical over 7 bases. Germline V CDR1 and CDR2: LNHDA, SQIVND (reference sequence). The V gene end was trimmed by 1 base and the J gene end by 6 bases; junction bases not matched to a gene: 6. The CDR3 loop spans 15 amino acids.

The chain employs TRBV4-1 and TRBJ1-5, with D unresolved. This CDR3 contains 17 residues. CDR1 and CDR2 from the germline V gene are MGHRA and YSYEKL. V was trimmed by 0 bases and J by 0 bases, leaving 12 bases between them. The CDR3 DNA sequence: TGCGCCAGCAGCCAAGACCGCGGGAGGGATAGCAATCAGCCCCAGCATTTT. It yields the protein CASSQDRGRDSNQPQHF.

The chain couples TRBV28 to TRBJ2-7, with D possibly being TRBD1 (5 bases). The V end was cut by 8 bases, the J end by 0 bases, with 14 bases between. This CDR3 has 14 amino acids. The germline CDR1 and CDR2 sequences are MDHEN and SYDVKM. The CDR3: CASGPWGTSYEQYF. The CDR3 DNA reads TGTGCCAGCGGCCCATGGGGCACCTCCTACGAGCAGTACTTC.

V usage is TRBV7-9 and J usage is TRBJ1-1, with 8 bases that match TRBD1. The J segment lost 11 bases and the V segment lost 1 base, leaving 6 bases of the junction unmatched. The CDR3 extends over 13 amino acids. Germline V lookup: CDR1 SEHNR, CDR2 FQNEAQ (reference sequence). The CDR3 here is CASSLGTGLRAFF. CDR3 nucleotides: TGTGCCAGCAGCTTAGGGACAGGGTTGAGGGCTTTCTTT.

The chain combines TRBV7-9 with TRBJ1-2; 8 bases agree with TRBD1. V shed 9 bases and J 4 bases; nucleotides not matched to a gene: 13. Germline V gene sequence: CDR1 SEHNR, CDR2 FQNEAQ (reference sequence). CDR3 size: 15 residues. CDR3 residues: CASQDRGSSGYGYTF. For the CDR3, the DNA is TGTGCCAGTCAAGACAGGGGCTCTTCAGGCTATGGCTACACCTTC.

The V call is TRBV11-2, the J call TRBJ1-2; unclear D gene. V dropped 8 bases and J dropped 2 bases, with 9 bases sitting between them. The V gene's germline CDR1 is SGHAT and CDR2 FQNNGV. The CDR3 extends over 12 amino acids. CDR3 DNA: TGTGCCAGCGCCCAAGGGAACTATGGCTACACCTTC. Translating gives CASAQGNYGYTF.

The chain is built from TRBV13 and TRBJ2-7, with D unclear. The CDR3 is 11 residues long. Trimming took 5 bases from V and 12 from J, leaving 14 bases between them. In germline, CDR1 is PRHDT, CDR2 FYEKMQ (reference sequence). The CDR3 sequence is CASSRARVLYF. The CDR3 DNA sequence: TGTGCCAGCAGCCGAGCGCGAGTTTTGTACTTC.

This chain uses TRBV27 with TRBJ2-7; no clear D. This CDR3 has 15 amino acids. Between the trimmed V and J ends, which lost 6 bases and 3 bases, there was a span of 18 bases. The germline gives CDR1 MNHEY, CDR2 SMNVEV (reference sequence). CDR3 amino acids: CASSLGPPFHYEQYF. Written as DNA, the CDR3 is TGTGCCAGCAGCCTAGGCCCACCCTTCCACTACGAGCAGTACTTC.

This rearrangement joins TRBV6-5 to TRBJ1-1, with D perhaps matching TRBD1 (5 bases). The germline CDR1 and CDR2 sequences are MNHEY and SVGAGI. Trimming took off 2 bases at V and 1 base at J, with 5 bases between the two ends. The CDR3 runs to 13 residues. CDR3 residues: CASSYGQNTEAFF. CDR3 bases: TGTGCCAGCAGTTACGGACAGAACACTGAAGCTTTCTTT.

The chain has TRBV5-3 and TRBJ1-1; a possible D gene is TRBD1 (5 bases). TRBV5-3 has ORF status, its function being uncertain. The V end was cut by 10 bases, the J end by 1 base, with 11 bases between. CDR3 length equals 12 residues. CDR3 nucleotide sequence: TGTGCCCGCCGACAGCCGAACACTGAAGCTTTCTTT. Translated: CARRQPNTEAFF.